This T cell receptor beta chain was observed in a study of blood T cell repertoires in COVID-19. Study as a whole: PBMCs, B-cell-depleted T cells, or T cells were the source of the cDNA or gDNA that made up the material.

Per the original data handling: How many nucleated cells were present was estimated from reference gene primer amplification. The repertoire was sequenced with immunoSEQ multiplex PCR; TCRdb's copy has only in-frame clones and lacks some. For V, J and clone size, that table is used; D and trimming come from the DNA. Of under 95,000 clones listed, roughly 89% were seen once; the top ten hold more than 4.5%. Looked up from germline, CDR1 is GTSNPN and CDR2 is SVGIG (reference sequence). With 8 bases clipped from V and 5 bases from J, the junction kept 11 bases outside the gene matches. This CDR3 has 14 amino acids.

This clonotype was sampled from a man aged 55 to 70 with acute or convalescent COVID-19. The sample taken for sequencing was peripheral blood. The chain combines TRBV30 with TRBJ1-2, with 10 bases that match TRBD1. CDR3 sequence: CAGVTGGHEYGYTF. The CDR3 DNA reads as TGTGCCGGAGTGACAGGGGGCCACGAATATGGCTACACCTTC.